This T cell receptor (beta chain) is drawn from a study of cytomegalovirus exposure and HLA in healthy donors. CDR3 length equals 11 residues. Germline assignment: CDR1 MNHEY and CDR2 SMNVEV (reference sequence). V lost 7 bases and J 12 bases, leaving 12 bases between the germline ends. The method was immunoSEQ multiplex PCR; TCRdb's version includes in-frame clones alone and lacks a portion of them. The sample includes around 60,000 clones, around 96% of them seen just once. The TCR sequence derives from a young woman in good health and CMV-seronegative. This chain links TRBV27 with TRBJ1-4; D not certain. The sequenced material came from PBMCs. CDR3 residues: CASTPAGELFF. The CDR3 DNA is TGTGCCAGCACCCCGGCCGGGGAACTGTTTTTT.